This T cell receptor beta chain was sequenced for a study of blood T cell repertoires in COVID-19. The overall study: Samples of COVID-19 (acute and convalescent) were obtained from the United States, Italy and Spain. The analysed material was cDNA or gDNA that came from T cells, B-cell-depleted T cells, or PBMCs.

TCRdb's table, derived via immunoSEQ multiplex PCR, lists solely in-frame clones and lacks some. The data show about 220,000 clones, with around 89% seen just once and about 3% held by the top ten. Germline-derived CDR1 and CDR2 are GTSNPN and SVGIG (reference sequence). V was trimmed by 0 bases and J by 4 bases, leaving 6 bases between them. The CDR3 length is 13 residues. The sample comprised PBMCs or T cells enriched from blood (not recorded which). The receptor's source is a woman younger than 35 in a cohort exposed to, infected with or recovered from COVID-19 (not recorded which). The chain uses TRBV30 and TRBJ2-2, with D possibly TRBD2 on 5 matching bases. The CDR3 coding sequence is TGTGCCTGGAGTGTGAGCGGCACCGGGGAGCTGTTTTTT. It specifies CAWSVSGTGELFF.